This passage covers 21 T cell receptor beta chains from one sample sequenced in a study of shared clonotypes between healthy human individuals. Sequencing was performed with immunoSEQ multiplex PCR; in TCRdb, only in-frame clones are kept and a portion is missing. The sample has around 2.1 million clones; nearly 97% are singletons. The sample comprised naive CD4+ T cells sorted from blood. Subset defined: CD45RA+ positively selected. Receptors were obtained from a man aged 18 to 29 in good health.

V is TRBV12-2 and J is TRBJ2-7; no DNA check was done on the table's D call, TRBD1. TRBV12-2 is a documented pseudogene. CDR3 length: 15 residues. CDR3 protein: CASRWRTGGSYEQYF. The CDR3 nucleotides read TGTGCAAGTCGCTGGCGGACAGGGGGCTCCTACGAGCAGTACTTC.

This clone showed up just once. The J gene is TRBJ2-3, the V gene TRBV10-3, with D perhaps TRBD1 or TRBD2 (5 bases each). In germline, CDR1 is ENHRY, CDR2 SYGVKD. This CDR3 region has 13 residues. V was shortened by 4 bases and J by 4 bases, with 9 bases between the two germline ends. The CDR3 is CAISVRGADTQYF. DNA of the CDR3: TGTGCCATCAGTGTTAGGGGAGCAGATACGCAGTATTTT.

In the case of this clone: In the same sample, other DNA sequences code for this CDR3. The chain is built from TRBV30 and TRBJ2-5; the D is unclear. CDR3 length: 11 residues. Between the trimmed V and J ends, which lost 0 bases and 5 bases, there was a span of 4 bases. Germline V CDR1 and CDR2: GTSNPN, SVGIG (reference sequence). The CDR3 loop reads CAWSVLETQYF. CDR3 coding DNA: TGTGCCTGGAGTGTACTGGAGACCCAGTACTTC.

Regarding this clone: The junction and the germline gene differ at one end; a read error may be behind it. This sequence joins TRBV4-2 and TRBJ1-2; D uncertain. CDR1 LGHNA and CDR2 YNFKEQ come from the germline V gene. CDR3 size: 13 residues. CDR3 in amino acids: CASSPNGVYSYTF. The CDR3, as DNA: TGTGCCAGCAGCCCCAACGGGGTCTATAGCTACACCTTC.

V and J are TRBV6-5 and TRBJ2-1; no clear D. CDR1 MNHEY and CDR2 SVGAGI come from the germline V gene. V lost 5 bases, J lost 9 bases, and 14 bases lay in between. CDR3 length: 13 residues. The CDR3 coding sequence is TGTGCCAGCAGTCGCGCTCTTGGCGGTGAGCAGTTCTTC. It specifies CASSRALGGEQFF.

The V gene is TRBV4-2, the J gene TRBJ1-4; D may be TRBD1 (5 bases). Per germline, CDR1 LGHNA and CDR2 YNFKEQ. Trimming stripped 3 bases from V and 0 bases from J, with 17 bases between. The CDR3 is 18 residues long. This CDR3 reads CASSQPGAGRATNEKLFF. As DNA, the CDR3 is TGTGCCAGCAGCCAGCCCGGGGCAGGGAGGGCAACTAATGAAAAACTGTTTTTT.

As concerns this clone: Other DNA variants within this sample encode the same CDR3. V gene TRBV20-1 combines with J gene TRBJ2-1; D gene ambiguous. This CDR3 is 10 amino acids long. Trimming stripped 6 bases from V and 3 bases from J, with 3 bases between. Per germline, CDR1 DFQATT and CDR2 SNEGSKA (reference sequence). This chain's CDR3 is CSAIYNEQFF. The CDR3 nucleotides read TGCAGTGCAATCTACAATGAGCAGTTCTTC.

The chain couples TRBV9 to TRBJ2-7; D is unresolved. CDR1 is SGDLS, CDR2 YYNGEE, per germline. V lost 0 bases to trimming and J lost 3 bases, with 13 bases between them. The length of the CDR3 is 15 residues. The CDR3 DNA is TGTGCCAGCAGCGTAGGGAGAATGATAGACTACGAGCAGTACTTC. The encoded protein is CASSVGRMIDYEQYF.

This clone was seen only a few times. Different DNA sequences within this sample yield the same CDR3. This CDR3 reads CASSFGSYEQYF. The CDR3 region has the DNA TGTGCCAGCAGCTTTGGGTCCTACGAGCAGTACTTC. The chain is built from TRBV7-9 and TRBJ2-7; unclear D gene. The germline V gene has CDR1 SEHNR and CDR2 FQNEAQ (reference sequence). V lost 3 bases and J lost 1, with 4 bases in between. The CDR3 loop spans 12 amino acids.

The V call is TRBV18, the J call TRBJ2-7; D unresolved. This CDR3 comprises 16 residues. Per the germline V gene, CDR1 is KGHSH and CDR2 is LQKENI. Trimming took 6 bases from V and 11 from J, leaving 29 bases between them. CDR3 nucleotides: TGTGCCAGCTCCCCTTATTTACCGGCTACCTCCCCCGAAAAGTACTTC. This translates into CASSPYLPATSPEKYF.

For the CDR3, the DNA is TGTGCCAGCATATCGCTCTACGAGCAGTACTTC. Translation: CASISLYEQYF. The rearrangement links TRBV28 to TRBJ2-7; D is ambiguous. The germline V gene encodes CDR1 MDHEN and CDR2 SYDVKM. The CDR3 consists of 11 residues. Deletions cut 7 bases from V and 3 bases from J, with 7 bases between. The full variable domain, in which reference TRBV28 and TRBJ2-7 provide the parts outside the CDR3, is DVKVTQSSRYLVKRTGEKVFLECVQDMDHENMFWYRQDPGLGLRLIYFSYDVKMKEKGDIPEGYSVSREKKERFSLILESASTNQTSMYLCASISLYEQYFGPGTRLTVT.

The chain links TRBV6-6 to TRBJ1-2; 7 bases align to TRBD1. Germline-derived CDR1 and CDR2 are MNHNY and SVGAGI (reference sequence). With V trimmed by 6 bases and J by 4 bases, 8 bases remained unmatched. CDR3 length: 14 residues. CDR3 loop: CASSPTGTLYGYTF. CDR3 in DNA: TGTGCCAGCAGCCCGACAGGGACCCTCTATGGCTACACCTTC.

The sample holds one count of this clone. The chain uses TRBV5-4 and TRBJ1-3; D is uncertain. Germline V lookup: CDR1 SGHNT, CDR2 YYREEE (reference sequence). The CDR3 runs to 15 residues. Trimming shortened V by 4 bases and J by 4 bases, and 15 bases separated the two germline ends. The DNA of the CDR3 is TGTGCCAGCAGCCTGGGCTTGAGGGCCGGAAACACCATATATTTT. Translated, it gives CASSLGLRAGNTIYF.

As to this clone: The junction departs from germline at one end; a sequencing error may be responsible. The V gene is TRBV7-7, the J gene TRBJ1-5; possible D gene TRBD1, 5 bases. Germline V gives CDR1 SSHAT, CDR2 FNYEAQ (reference sequence). This CDR3 spans 13 amino acids. Here the CDR3 reads CASSRTDGGPQHF. The DNA for the CDR3 is TGTGCTAGCAGCCGTACCGACGGGGGGCCCCAGCATTTT.

The genes are TRBV27 and TRBJ1-1, with 7 bases fitting TRBD1. The CDR3 is 15 amino acids. Per the germline V gene, CDR1 is MNHEY and CDR2 is SMNVEV (reference sequence). V lost 2 bases and J lost 7; bases outside the gene matches: 10. CDR3 sequence reads: CASSLKGTVRYEAFF. The CDR3, as DNA: TGTGCCAGCAGTTTAAAAGGGACAGTGCGGTATGAAGCTTTCTTT.

This clone is a singleton in its sample. The V gene is TRBV6-1, the J gene TRBJ1-2; no firm D call. In germline, CDR1 is MNHNS, CDR2 SASEGT. This CDR3 contains 15 residues. The ends were cut back, 3 bases at V and 0 bases at J, with 11 bases in the middle. The CDR3 DNA reads TGTGCCAGCAGTGATAGGGCAGGAGCTAACTATGGCTACACCTTC. Its protein is CASSDRAGANYGYTF.

CDR3 coding DNA: TGTGCCAGCAGCCACGCCCCGGGGACTAGCGGGAGGAGCTCCTACAATGAGCAGTTCTTC. Protein product: CASSHAPGTSGRSSYNEQFF. This chain links TRBV14 with TRBJ2-1; TRBD2 agrees at 15 bases. The CDR3 runs to 20 residues. The germline CDR1 and CDR2 sequences are SGHDN and FVKESK. With 3 bases clipped from V and 0 bases from J, the junction kept 9 bases outside the gene matches.

The chain couples TRBV6-1 to TRBJ1-1; unclear D gene. Germline V CDR1 and CDR2: MNHNS, SASEGT. The ends were cut back, 3 bases at V and 1 base at J, with 9 bases in the middle. The length of the CDR3 is 14 residues. The CDR3 protein is CASSDLGRNTEAFF. CDR3 nucleotide sequence: TGTGCCAGCAGTGACCTTGGAAGGAACACTGAAGCTTTCTTT.

The rearrangement links TRBV5-6 to TRBJ1-2, with a possible D match to TRBD1 (5 bases). From germline, CDR1 is SGHDT and CDR2 YYEEEE. The ends were cut back, 0 bases at V and 4 bases at J, with 16 bases in the middle. The CDR3 totals 16 residues. The CDR3 loop is CASSLGQGPGGYGYTF. In DNA, the CDR3 is TGTGCCAGCAGCTTGGGTCAAGGGCCTGGGGGCTATGGCTACACCTTC. The whole variable domain, filled in from reference TRBV5-6 and TRBJ1-2, reads DAGVTQSPTHLIKTRGQQVTLRCSPKSGHDTVSWYQQALGQGPQFIFQYYEEEERQRGNFPDRFSGHQFPNYSSELNVNALLLGDSALYLCASSLGQGPGGYGYTFGSGTRLTVV.

The gene calls are TRBV5-1 and TRBJ2-5, with a tentative D call TRBD2 (5 bases). Deletions cut 0 bases from V and 0 bases from J, with 15 bases between. The CDR3 length is 17 residues. Germline values: CDR1 SGHRS, CDR2 YFSETQ. CDR3 region: CASSLGRASTNQETQYF. CDR3 DNA: TGCGCCAGCAGCTTGGGACGAGCCTCGACTAACCAAGAGACCCAGTACTTC.

As to this clone: The sample has other DNA sequences that encode this CDR3 too. V and J are TRBV6-6 and TRBJ1-3; D remains unclear. Germline CDR1 MNHNY, CDR2 SVGAGI (reference sequence). The CDR3 loop spans 14 amino acids. Trimming left V 4 bases short and J 0 bases short, with 7 bases between. The CDR3 here is CASSFGSSGNTIYF. In DNA form, the CDR3 reads TGTGCCAGCAGTTTCGGTAGCTCTGGAAACACCATATATTTT.